Below, 17 T cell receptor beta chains from the same sample are listed, as sequenced in a study of shared clonotypes between healthy human individuals. The data were produced by immunoSEQ multiplex PCR, yet TCRdb's version contains in-frame clones alone and is incomplete. The data contain some 1.5 million clones, about 98% of them seen just once; the ten biggest clones take up roughly 0.45%. Material for sequencing was naive CD4+ T cells sorted from blood. Regarding subset: CD45RA+ positively selected. The receptors derive from a young man in good health.

The J gene is TRBJ1-1, the V gene TRBV28; 7 bases agree with TRBD1. Germline CDR1 is MDHEN and CDR2 is SYDVKM. The J segment lost 6 bases and the V segment lost 5 bases, leaving 9 bases of the junction unmatched. This CDR3 region has 14 residues. The CDR3 nucleotides read TGTGCCAGCAGTCTGCCGGGACAGTGGGCTGAAGCTTTCTTT. Its translation: CASSLPGQWAEAFF.

The rearrangement uses TRBV4-1 and TRBJ2-3; D call uncertain. CDR3 length: 14 amino acids. Per the germline V gene, CDR1 is MGHRA and CDR2 is YSYEKL. The ends were cut back, 1 base at V and 5 bases at J, with 10 bases in the middle. The CDR3 region is CASSQVLLEDTQYF. The CDR3 nucleotides read TGCGCCAGCAGCCAAGTTCTCCTTGAAGATACGCAGTATTTT.

This clone was found once. V usage is TRBV25-1 and J usage is TRBJ2-7; the match to TRBD2 covers 9 bases. The germline gives CDR1 MGHDK, CDR2 SYGVNS. Unmatched junction bases numbered 11, after V lost 0 bases and J lost 5 bases. This CDR3 has 17 amino acids. The CDR3 loop reads CASSEYGVSGSGHEQYF. DNA of the CDR3: TGTGCCAGCAGTGAATATGGGGTTAGCGGGAGCGGCCACGAGCAGTACTTC.

The rearrangement joins TRBV5-1 to TRBJ2-1, with 11 positions matching TRBD2. Trimming cost V 4 bases and J 3 bases; bases outside gene matches: 3. The length of the CDR3 is 15 residues. Per the germline V gene, CDR1 is SGHRS and CDR2 is YFSETQ. The CDR3 sequence: CASSKGLADYNEQFF. The DNA for the CDR3 is TGCGCCAGCAGCAAGGGACTAGCGGACTACAATGAGCAGTTCTTC.

V usage is TRBV5-4 and J usage is TRBJ2-7; 9 bases map to TRBD2. This CDR3 spans 15 amino acids. With 2 bases clipped from V and 2 bases from J, the junction kept 5 bases outside the gene matches. Germline V gene sequence: CDR1 SGHNT, CDR2 YYREEE (reference sequence). The CDR3 nucleotides read TGTGCCAGCAGCTTCGGGCGGGAGGGAACCTACGAGCAGTACTTC. Its protein product is CASSFGREGTYEQYF.

The chain is built from TRBV28 and TRBJ2-7; no reliable D call. The CDR3 length is 15 residues. V was cut by 6 bases and J by 4 bases, with 19 bases left in between. CDR1 is MDHEN and CDR2 is SYDVKM in the germline V gene. CDR3 sequence reads: CASSLMGNRLYEQYF. CDR3 bases: TGTGCCAGCAGCCTGATGGGGAACAGATTATACGAGCAGTACTTC.

The chain joins TRBV19 to TRBJ2-1, with D unclear. CDR1 is LNHDA and CDR2 is SQIVND in the germline V gene (reference sequence). The length of the CDR3 is 15 residues. V lost 6 bases and J lost 9, with 21 bases in between. The CDR3 DNA follows: TGTGCCAGTAGCCTCATCCGGCCACAAGGTGGTGAGCAGTTCTTC. This codes for CASSLIRPQGGEQFF.

V usage is TRBV27 and J usage is TRBJ2-7; 9 bases line up with TRBD1. CDR1 is MNHEY, CDR2 SMNVEV, per germline (reference sequence). V was pared by 5 bases and J by 6 bases, with 20 bases of the junction left unmatched. The CDR3 spans 18 residues. CDR3 region: CASSLTSLTGGTPTEQYF. CDR3 nucleotides: TGTGCCAGCAGTCTCACCTCTCTGACAGGGGGTACCCCCACCGAGCAGTACTTC.

This clone came up once. This chain connects TRBV27 to TRBJ2-7; the D is unclear. Germline-derived CDR1 and CDR2 are MNHEY and SMNVEV (reference sequence). The CDR3 is made up of 14 amino acids. Trimming cost V 3 bases and J 4 bases, with 13 bases left between them. CDR3 region: CASSFGGSFYEQYF. The CDR3 DNA reads TGTGCCAGCAGTTTCGGCGGAAGCTTTTACGAGCAGTACTTC.

The chain combines TRBV5-4 with TRBJ1-1; no definite D call. Germline V CDR1 and CDR2: SGHNT, YYREEE (reference sequence). V was shortened by 0 bases and J by 1 base, with 13 bases between the two germline ends. The CDR3 sequence is 16 residues long. CDR3 loop: CASSLDRVLSNTEAFF. CDR3 coding DNA: TGTGCCAGCAGCTTGGACCGGGTCCTATCGAACACTGAAGCTTTCTTT.

CDR3 in DNA: TGTGCCATCAGTGACGGGACAGGGGGCCGACAGCCCCAGCATTTT. It yields the protein CAISDGTGGRQPQHF. The chain combines TRBV10-3 with TRBJ1-5; 12 nucleotides align to TRBD1. The junction had 4 bases not matched to a gene; V was cut back by 3 bases and J by 7 bases. The germline CDR1 and CDR2 sequences are ENHRY and SYGVKD. The CDR3 totals 15 residues.

The rearrangement links TRBV10-3 to TRBJ2-5; the match to TRBD2 covers 7 bases. CDR3 length: 18 residues. V shed 7 bases and J 0 bases; nucleotides not matched to a gene: 17. Germline V lookup: CDR1 ENHRY, CDR2 SYGVKD. The CDR3 DNA follows: TGTGCCATCAAGATCCCTAGCGGCTCAGGAGGGGACCAAGAGACCCAGTACTTC. It yields the protein CAIKIPSGSGGDQETQYF.

The chain has TRBV9 and TRBJ1-3; D gene ambiguous. Germline V CDR1 and CDR2: SGDLS, YYNGEE. With 0 bases removed from V and 2 bases from J, the gap between germline ends came to 9 bases. The CDR3 is 15 amino acids. The CDR3 DNA reads TGTGCCAGCAGCGTAGAAAGGGCTACTGGAAACACCATATATTTT. It translates to CASSVERATGNTIYF.

This clone occurred once. This same CDR3 is encoded by further DNA sequences in the sample. The rearrangement uses TRBV11-3 and TRBJ2-1, with D possibly matching TRBD2 (5 bases). The CDR3 consists of 15 residues. Germline CDR1 and CDR2: SGHNT and YENEEA. Deletions cut 6 bases from V and 0 bases from J, with 12 bases between. The CDR3 sequence: CASSPSGSSYNEQFF. The CDR3 region has the DNA TGTGCCAGCAGTCCGTCGGGGAGCTCCTACAATGAGCAGTTCTTC. Looking up the rest from reference TRBV11-3 and TRBJ2-1 gives the full variable domain: EAGVVQSPRYKIIEKKQPVAFWCNPISGHNTLYWYLQNLGQGPELLIRYENEEAVDDSQLPKDRFSAERLKGVDSTLKIQPAELGDSAVYLCASSPSGSSYNEQFFGPGTRLTVL.

The rearrangement links TRBV7-2 to TRBJ2-7; perhaps TRBD2 as D (6 bases). Between the trimmed V and J ends, which lost 3 bases and 0 bases, there was a span of 18 bases. The germline V gene has CDR1 SGHTA and CDR2 FQGNSA. The CDR3 loop spans 17 amino acids. The CDR3: CASSFFRYLTSSYEQYF. The CDR3 DNA reads as TGTGCCAGCAGCTTTTTTCGCTACTTGACTAGCTCCTACGAGCAGTACTTC.

CDR3 region: CASRDSTATYEQYF. CDR3 DNA: TGTGCCAGCAGGGATTCGACAGCCACCTACGAGCAGTACTTC. The chain is built from TRBV2 and TRBJ2-7; tentatively, D is TRBD1 (5 bases). The CDR3 contains 14 residues. The germline gives CDR1 SNHLY, CDR2 FYNNEI. V was clipped by 6 bases and J by 2 bases, with 14 bases between them.

The chain couples TRBV10-3 to TRBJ1-1; 7 nucleotides line up with TRBD1. The CDR3 covers 16 residues. The germline V gene has CDR1 ENHRY and CDR2 SYGVKD. Trimming removed 2 bases from V and 4 bases from J; junction bases left unmatched: 10. CDR3 loop: CAISERQGHTGTEAFF. CDR3 nucleotides: TGTGCCATCAGTGAGCGACAGGGTCATACGGGCACTGAAGCTTTCTTT.